A selection of T cell receptor beta chains follows, all from one sample in a study of T cells in Graves' hyperthyroidism and ophthalmopathy. Each CDR3 protein gets one entry after TCRdb re-called the multiplex PCR reads with MiXCR. The repertoire holds around 580,000 distinct CDR3 sequences, 16% seen once, with approximately 18% in the top ten. Sample: blood. These receptors all come from a woman in her late teens or twenties with Graves' hyperthyroidism. CDR3s include the opening cysteine and the closing phenylalanine or tryptophan. D genes are given only for firm matches. The listing skips clone size in some rows; elsewhere it reads once, few, many or a size class.

j_call d_call clone_size v_call cdr3_nt cdr3_aa
TRBJ1-5 NA many TRBV30 TGTGCCTGGAGTGTTGGCCACAATCAGCCCCAGCATTTT CAWSVGHNQPQHF
TRBJ2-5 TRBD1 once TRBV10-1 TGCGCCAGCAGCCAGAGCCCGGGACAGGGACAAGAGACCCAGTACTTC CASSQSPGQGQETQYF
TRBJ2-5 NA many TRBV6-1 TGTGCCGGGAAGGGGGTGAATGAGGAGACCCAGTACTTC CAGKGVNEETQYF
TRBJ2-7 TRBD1 many TRBV7-9 TGTGCCAGCAGCTTAGGCACAGGGGGCATAAACGAGCAGTACTTC CASSLGTGGINEQYF
TRBJ2-2 NA few TRBV28 TGTGCCAGCAGTTTATTGGTGGAGGGGTCTACCGGGGAGCTGTTTTTT CASSLLVEGSTGELFF
TRBJ1-2 NA few TRBV5-6 TGTGCCAGCAGCCGGGACGGGTATGGCTACACCTTC CASSRDGYGYTF
TRBJ1-2 TRBD1 few TRBV5-1 TGCGCCAGCAGCCGAACAGGGGGCTTAAACTATGGCTACACCTTC CASSRTGGLNYGYTF
TRBJ1-3 NA once TRBV5-1 TGCGCCAGCAGCTCGGGACCCTCTGGAAACACCATATATTTT CASSSGPSGNTIYF
TRBJ1-1 TRBD1 NA TRBV3-1 TGTGCCAGCAGCCTGGGACAGGGGAGGGAAGCTTTCTTT CASSLGQGREAFF
TRBJ1-2 NA few TRBV7-9 TGTGCCAGCAGTACAGGAGGACCCATCTATGGCTACACCTTC CASSTGGPIYGYTF
TRBJ2-7 NA many TRBV12-3/TRBV12-4 TGTGCCAGCAGTTTATATGGGTGGGGGTCTAACTACGAGCAGTACTTC CASSLYGWGSNYEQYF
TRBJ1-5 TRBD1 NA TRBV7-9 TGTGCCAGCAGCTCCACAGGGGGCGATCAGCCCCAGCATTTT CASSSTGGDQPQHF
TRBJ2-5 NA few TRBV10-3 TGTGCCATCGCGGTGGAGGGAGAGACCCAGTACTTC CAIAVEGETQYF
TRBJ2-3 TRBD2 NA TRBV7-9 TGTGCCAGCAGCCACGACCGTAGAGCGGGAGGGCCCGGGTTTTCCCCAGATACGCAGTATTTT CASSHDRRAGGPGFSPDTQYF
TRBJ1-1 TRBD1 NA TRBV5-1 TGCGCCAGCAGTCTCGGGACAGGGAATGAAGCTTTCTTT CASSLGTGNEAFF
TRBJ1-6 TRBD1 NA TRBV5-1 TGCGCCAGCAGGACAGGGGGCGGTTCACCCCTCCACTTT CASRTGGGSPLHF
TRBJ1-2 NA NA TRBV28 TGTGCCAGCAGTTTACCCGCGGGACTTGGCTATGGCTACACCTTC CASSLPAGLGYGYTF
TRBJ1-5 TRBD1 NA TRBV5-8 TGTGCCAGCAGCTCGACCGGGACAGACTATCGGCCCCAGCATTTT CASSSTGTDYRPQHF
TRBJ2-5 TRBD2 NA TRBV13 TGTGCCAGCAGCGGGCGGGGGTTTGGGGAGACCCAGTGCTTC CASSGRGFGETQCF
TRBJ2-3 TRBD2 NA TRBV6-4 TGTGCCAGCAGTGACAGGACTAGCGGGGGAGATACGCAGTATTTT CASSDRTSGGDTQYF
TRBJ2-7 NA few TRBV5-1 TGCGCCAGCAGCTTGGGTAGCCTGGGCTCCTACGAGCAGTACTTC CASSLGSLGSYEQYF
TRBJ1-1 NA many TRBV29-1 TGCAGCGTTGACGGGTTGCGCGGAGTACGTGTCGGAGCTTTCTTT CSVDGLRGVRVGAFF
TRBJ2-1 TRBD2 NA TRBV19 TGTGCCAGTAATAGGCTAGCGGGGAGCAATGAGCAGTTCTTC CASNRLAGSNEQFF
TRBJ2-1 NA many TRBV5-1 TGCGCCAGCAGCCGCAGTAAGGGTGAGCAGTTCTTC CASSRSKGEQFF
TRBJ1-2 NA many TRBV28 TGTGCCAGCAGTGCGGACCGAGTCTACTATGGCTACACCTTC CASSADRVYYGYTF
TRBJ2-5 NA few TRBV20-1 TGCAGTGCACAGACGTACCAAGAGACCCAGTACTTC CSAQTYQETQYF
TRBJ1-5 NA many TRBV28 TGTGCCAGCAGTTTATCGGGGGTTAGTCAGCCCCAGCATTTT CASSLSGVSQPQHF
TRBJ1-1 NA few TRBV7-9 TGTGCCAGCAGCTTAAAGATGGGCACTGAAGCTTTCTTT CASSLKMGTEAFF
TRBJ2-2 NA few TRBV5-1 TGCGCCAGTTTAGAGGGGGTGAACACCGGGGAGCTGTTTTTT CASLEGVNTGELFF
TRBJ1-2 NA many TRBV5-1 TGCGCCAGCAGCCCCGGTGGTATTAACTATGGCTACACCTTC CASSPGGINYGYTF
TRBJ2-1 TRBD2 many TRBV3-1 TGTGCCAGCAGCCTGGGACTAGCGGGAGTTGCTGAGCAGTTCTTC CASSLGLAGVAEQFF
TRBJ2-1 NA NA TRBV27 TGTGCCAGCAGTTTTCAGATACTAGCACAACAATACAATGAGCAGTTCTTC CASSFQILAQQYNEQFF
TRBJ2-5 NA NA TRBV11-2 TGTGCCAGCAGCTCAGGGGTTCCCCAAGAGACCCAGTACTTC CASSSGVPQETQYF
TRBJ2-1 TRBD2 NA TRBV20-1 TGCAGTGCTAGGCAGGGACTAGCGGGAGGATCCTACAATGAGCAGTTCTTC CSARQGLAGGSYNEQFF
TRBJ2-2 TRBD1 many TRBV28 TGTGCCAGCAGCCTACAGGGGGCGGGGACGAACACCGGGGAGCTGTTTTTT CASSLQGAGTNTGELFF
TRBJ1-5 TRBD1 many TRBV2 TGTGCCAGCAGGAATCGACAGGGGATACAGCCCCAGCATTTT CASRNRQGIQPQHF